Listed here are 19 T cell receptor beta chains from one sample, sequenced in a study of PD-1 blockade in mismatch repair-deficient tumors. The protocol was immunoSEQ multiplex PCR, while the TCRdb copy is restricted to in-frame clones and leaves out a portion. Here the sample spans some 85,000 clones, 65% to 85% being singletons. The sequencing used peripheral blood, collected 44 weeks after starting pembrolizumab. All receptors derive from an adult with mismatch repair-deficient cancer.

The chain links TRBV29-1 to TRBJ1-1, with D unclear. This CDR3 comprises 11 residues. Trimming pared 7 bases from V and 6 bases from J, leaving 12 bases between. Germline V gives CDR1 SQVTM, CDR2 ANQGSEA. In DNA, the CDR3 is TGCAGCGCCAAAGATGGACCTGAAGCTTTCTTT. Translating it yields CSAKDGPEAFF.

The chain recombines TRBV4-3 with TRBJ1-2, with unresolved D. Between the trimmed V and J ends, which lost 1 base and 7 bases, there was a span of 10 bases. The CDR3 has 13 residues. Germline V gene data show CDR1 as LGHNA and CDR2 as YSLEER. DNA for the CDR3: TGCGCCAGCAGCCAAGGTGACCGACGTGGCTACACCTTC. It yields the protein CASSQGDRRGYTF.

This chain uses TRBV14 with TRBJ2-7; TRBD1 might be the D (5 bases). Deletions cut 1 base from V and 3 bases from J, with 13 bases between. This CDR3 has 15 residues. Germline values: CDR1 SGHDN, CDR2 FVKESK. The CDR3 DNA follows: TGTGCCAGCAGCCAAGGAACAGGCCAGTTCTACGAGCAGTACTTC. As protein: CASSQGTGQFYEQYF.

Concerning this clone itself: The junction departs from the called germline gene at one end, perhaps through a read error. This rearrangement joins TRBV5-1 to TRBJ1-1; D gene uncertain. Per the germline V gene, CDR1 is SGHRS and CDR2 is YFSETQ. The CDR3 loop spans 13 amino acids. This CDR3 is CASSFEGWTEAFF. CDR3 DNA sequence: TGTGCCAGCAGCTTCGAGGGATGGACTGAAGCTTTCTTT.

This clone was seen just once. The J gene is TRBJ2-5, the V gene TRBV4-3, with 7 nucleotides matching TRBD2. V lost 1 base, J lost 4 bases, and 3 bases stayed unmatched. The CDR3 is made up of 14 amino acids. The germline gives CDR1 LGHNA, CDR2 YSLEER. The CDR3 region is CASSQGGGGETQYF. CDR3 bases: TGCGCCAGCAGCCAAGGGGGCGGGGGAGAGACCCAGTACTTC.

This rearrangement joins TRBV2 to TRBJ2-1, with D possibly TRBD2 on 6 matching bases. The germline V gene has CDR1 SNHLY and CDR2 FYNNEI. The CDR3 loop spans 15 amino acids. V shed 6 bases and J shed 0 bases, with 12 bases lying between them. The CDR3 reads CASRGAGGSYNEQFF. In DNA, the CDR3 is TGTGCCAGCAGGGGAGCGGGTGGCTCCTACAATGAGCAGTTCTTC.

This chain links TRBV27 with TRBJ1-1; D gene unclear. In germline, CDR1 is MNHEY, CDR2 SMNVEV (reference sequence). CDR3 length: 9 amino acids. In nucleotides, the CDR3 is TGTTCCCGCGGGGTTGAAGCTTTCTTT. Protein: CSRGVEAFF.

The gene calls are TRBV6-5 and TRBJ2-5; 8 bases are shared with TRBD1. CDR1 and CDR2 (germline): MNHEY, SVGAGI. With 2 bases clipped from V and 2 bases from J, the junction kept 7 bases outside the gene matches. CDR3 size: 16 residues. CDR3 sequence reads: CASSYTPTGDQETQYF. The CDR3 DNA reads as TGTGCCAGCAGTTACACCCCGACAGGGGATCAAGAGACCCAGTACTTC.

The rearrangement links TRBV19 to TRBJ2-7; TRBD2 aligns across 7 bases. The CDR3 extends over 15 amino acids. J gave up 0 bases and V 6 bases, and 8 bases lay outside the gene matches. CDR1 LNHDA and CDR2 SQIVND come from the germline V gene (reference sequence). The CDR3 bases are TGTGCCAGTAGAATTGGCGGGAGTGGCTCCTACGAGCAGTACTTC. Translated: CASRIGGSGSYEQYF.

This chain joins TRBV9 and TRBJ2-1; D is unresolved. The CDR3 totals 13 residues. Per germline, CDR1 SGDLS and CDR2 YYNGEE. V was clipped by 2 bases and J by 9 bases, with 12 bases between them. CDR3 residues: CASSVVSSREQFF. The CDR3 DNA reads TGTGCCAGCAGCGTCGTTTCCTCTCGTGAGCAGTTCTTC. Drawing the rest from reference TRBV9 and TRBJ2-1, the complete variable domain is DSGVTQTPKHLITATGQRVTLRCSPRSGDLSVYWYQQSLDQGLQFLIQYYNGEERAKGNILERFSAQQFPDLHSELNLSSLELGDSALYFCASSVVSSREQFFGPGTRLTVL.

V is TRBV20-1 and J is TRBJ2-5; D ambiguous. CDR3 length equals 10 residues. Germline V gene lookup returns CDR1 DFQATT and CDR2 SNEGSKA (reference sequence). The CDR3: CSYSLVTQYF. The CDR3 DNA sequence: TGCAGCTACTCTTTGGTGACCCAGTACTTC.

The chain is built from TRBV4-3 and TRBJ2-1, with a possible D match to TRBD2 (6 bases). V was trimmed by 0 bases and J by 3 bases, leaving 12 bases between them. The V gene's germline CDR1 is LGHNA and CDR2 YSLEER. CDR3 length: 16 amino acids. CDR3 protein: CASSQDEGGFYNEQFF. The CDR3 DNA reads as TGCGCCAGCAGCCAAGATGAGGGAGGATTCTACAATGAGCAGTTCTTC.

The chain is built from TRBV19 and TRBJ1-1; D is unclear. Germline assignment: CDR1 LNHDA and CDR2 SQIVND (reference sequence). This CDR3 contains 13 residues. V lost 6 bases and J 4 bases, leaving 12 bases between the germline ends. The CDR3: CASSHDGFTEAFF. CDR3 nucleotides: TGTGCCAGTAGCCACGACGGGTTCACTGAAGCTTTCTTT.

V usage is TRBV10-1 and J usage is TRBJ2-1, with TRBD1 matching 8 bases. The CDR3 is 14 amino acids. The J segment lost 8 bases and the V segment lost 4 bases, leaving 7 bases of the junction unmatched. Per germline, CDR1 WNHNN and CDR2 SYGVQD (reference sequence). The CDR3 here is CASSARGLSDEQFF. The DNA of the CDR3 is TGCGCCAGCAGTGCCAGGGGGCTATCGGATGAGCAGTTCTTC.

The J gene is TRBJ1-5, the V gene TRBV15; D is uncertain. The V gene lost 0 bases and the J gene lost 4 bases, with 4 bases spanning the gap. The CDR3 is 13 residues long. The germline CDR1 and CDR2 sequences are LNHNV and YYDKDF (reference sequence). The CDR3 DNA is TGTGCCACCAGCAGAGACCCTAATCAGCCCCAGCATTTT. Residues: CATSRDPNQPQHF.

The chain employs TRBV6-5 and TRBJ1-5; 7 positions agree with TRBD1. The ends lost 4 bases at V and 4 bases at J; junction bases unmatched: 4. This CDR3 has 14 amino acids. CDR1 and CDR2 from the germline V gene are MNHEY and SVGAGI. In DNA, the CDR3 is TGTGCCAGCAGTTCGGGACAGCAAAATCAGCCCCAGCATTTT. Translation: CASSSGQQNQPQHF.

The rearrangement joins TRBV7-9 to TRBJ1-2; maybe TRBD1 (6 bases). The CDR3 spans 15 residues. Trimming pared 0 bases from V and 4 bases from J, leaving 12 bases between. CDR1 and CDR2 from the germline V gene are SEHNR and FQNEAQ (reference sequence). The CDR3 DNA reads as TGTGCCAGCAGCTTAGCGCTTGGACAGAGCTATGGCTACACCTTC. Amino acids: CASSLALGQSYGYTF.

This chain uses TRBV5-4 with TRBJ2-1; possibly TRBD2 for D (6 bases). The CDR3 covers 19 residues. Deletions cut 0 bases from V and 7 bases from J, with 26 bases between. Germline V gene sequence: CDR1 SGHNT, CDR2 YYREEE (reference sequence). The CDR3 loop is CASSLALSKGGASGNEQFF. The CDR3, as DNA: TGTGCCAGCAGCTTGGCATTATCAAAGGGCGGGGCCTCGGGGAATGAGCAGTTCTTC.

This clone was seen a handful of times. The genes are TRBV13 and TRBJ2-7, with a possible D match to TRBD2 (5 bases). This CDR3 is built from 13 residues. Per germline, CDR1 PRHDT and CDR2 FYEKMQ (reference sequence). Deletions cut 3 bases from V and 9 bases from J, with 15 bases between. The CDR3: CASSLGEVRGQYF. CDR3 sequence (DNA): TGTGCCAGCAGCTTGGGTGAGGTTCGGGGGCAGTACTTC.